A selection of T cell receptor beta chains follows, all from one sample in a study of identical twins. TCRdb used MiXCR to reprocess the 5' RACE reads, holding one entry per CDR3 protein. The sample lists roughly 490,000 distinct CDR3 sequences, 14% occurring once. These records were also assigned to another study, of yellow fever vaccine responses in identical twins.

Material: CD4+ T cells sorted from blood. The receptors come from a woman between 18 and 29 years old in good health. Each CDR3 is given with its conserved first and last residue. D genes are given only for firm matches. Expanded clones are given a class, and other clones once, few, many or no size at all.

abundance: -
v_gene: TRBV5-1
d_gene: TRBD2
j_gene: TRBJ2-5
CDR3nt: TGCGCCAGCAGCTTGAATTGGGCTAGCGGGACTCAAGAGACCCAGTACTTC
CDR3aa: CASSLNWASGTQETQYF

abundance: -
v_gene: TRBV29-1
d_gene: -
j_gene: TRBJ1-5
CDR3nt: TGCAGCGTTGCGGGGGGTTCGGAGCAGCCCCAGCATTTT
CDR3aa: CSVAGGSEQPQHF

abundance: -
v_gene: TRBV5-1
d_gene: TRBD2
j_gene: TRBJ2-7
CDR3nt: TGCGCCAGTCCCACTAGCGGGGTATCCTACGAGCAGTACTTC
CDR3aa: CASPTSGVSYEQYF

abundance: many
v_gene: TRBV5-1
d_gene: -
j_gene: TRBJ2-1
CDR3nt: TGCGCCAGCAGCTTGGGCCCCTTATCCTACAATGAGCAGTTCTTC
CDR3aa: CASSLGPLSYNEQFF

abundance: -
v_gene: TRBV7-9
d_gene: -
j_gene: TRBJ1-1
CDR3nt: TGTGCCAGCGGGGGCAGGGGCAACACTGAAGCTTTCTTT
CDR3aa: CASGGRGNTEAFF

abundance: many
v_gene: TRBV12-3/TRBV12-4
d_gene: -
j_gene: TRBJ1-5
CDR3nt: TGTGCCAGCAGCTCCGCCGGGCGGGGGCAGCCCCAGCATTTT
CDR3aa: CASSSAGRGQPQHF

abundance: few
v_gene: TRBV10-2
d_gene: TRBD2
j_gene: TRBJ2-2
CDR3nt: TGCGCCAGCAGTGGGACTAGCGGGAGTAGAGGGGAGCTGTTTTTT
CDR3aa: CASSGTSGSRGELFF

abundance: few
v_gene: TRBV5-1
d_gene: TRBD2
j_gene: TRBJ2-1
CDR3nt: TGCGCCAGCAGCTTGCGGCGGGGGGATAACAATGAGCAGTTCTTC
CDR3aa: CASSLRRGDNNEQFF

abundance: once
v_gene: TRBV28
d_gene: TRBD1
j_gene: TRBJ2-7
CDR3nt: TGTGCCAGCAGTTCCTCCGGGACAGGAGACTACGAGCAGTACTTC
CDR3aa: CASSSSGTGDYEQYF

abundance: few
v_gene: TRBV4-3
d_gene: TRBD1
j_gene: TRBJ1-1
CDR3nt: TGCGCCAGCAGCCAAGATATCGGGACAGGGCGAAAGGGTGAAGCTTTCTTT
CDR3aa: CASSQDIGTGRKGEAFF

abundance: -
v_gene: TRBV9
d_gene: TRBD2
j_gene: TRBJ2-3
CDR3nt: TGTGCCAGCAGCGTAGATATTAGCGGGGTCGCAGATACGCAGTATTTT
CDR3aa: CASSVDISGVADTQYF

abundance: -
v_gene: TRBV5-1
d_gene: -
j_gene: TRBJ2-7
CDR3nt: TGCGCCAGCAGCTTGGCCATAAACAGGGTTGGCGAGCAGTACTTC
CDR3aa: CASSLAINRVGEQYF

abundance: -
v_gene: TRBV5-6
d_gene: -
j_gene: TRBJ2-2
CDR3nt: TGTGCCAGCAGCTTGGGATGGGGATCTAACACCGGGGAGCTGTTTTTT
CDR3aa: CASSLGWGSNTGELFF

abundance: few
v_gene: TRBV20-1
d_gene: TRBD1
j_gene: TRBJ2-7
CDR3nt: TGCAGTTTGAGTACAGGGGGGTACGAGCAGTACTTC
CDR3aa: CSLSTGGYEQYF

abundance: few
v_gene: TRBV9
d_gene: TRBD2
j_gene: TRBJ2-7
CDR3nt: TGTGCCAGCAGCGTAGATGAGCGGGAGTTCGAGCAGTACTTC
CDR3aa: CASSVDEREFEQYF

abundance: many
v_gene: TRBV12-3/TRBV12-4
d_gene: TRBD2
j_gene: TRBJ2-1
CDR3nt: TGTGCCAGCAGCCCTACTAGCGGGATCTACAATGAGCAGTTCTTC
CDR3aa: CASSPTSGIYNEQFF

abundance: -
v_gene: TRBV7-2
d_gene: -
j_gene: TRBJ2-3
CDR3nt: TGTGCCAGCAGCTTATTCCACGTTTCGGTCGCAGATACGCAGTATTTT
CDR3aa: CASSLFHVSVADTQYF

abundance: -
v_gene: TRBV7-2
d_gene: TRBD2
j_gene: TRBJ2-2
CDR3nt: TGTGCCAGCAGCCCGGGACTAGCGCGAAGGTCCGGGGAGCTGTTTTTT
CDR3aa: CASSPGLARRSGELFF

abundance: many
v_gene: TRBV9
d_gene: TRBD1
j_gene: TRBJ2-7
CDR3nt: TGTGCCAGCAGCACAACATCAGACAGGGACGAGCAGTACTTC
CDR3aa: CASSTTSDRDEQYF

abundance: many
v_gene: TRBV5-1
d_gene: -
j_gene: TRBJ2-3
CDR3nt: TGCGCCAGTCCGGAGTCTATGGCGCGCAGCACAGATACGCAGTATTTT
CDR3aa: CASPESMARSTDTQYF

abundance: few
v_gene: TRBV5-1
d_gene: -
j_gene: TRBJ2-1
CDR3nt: TGCGCCAGCAGCCGGACAGGCGGGGGGTCCTACAATGAGCAGTTCTTC
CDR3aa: CASSRTGGGSYNEQFF

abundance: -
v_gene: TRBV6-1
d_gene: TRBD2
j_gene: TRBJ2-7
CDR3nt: TGTGCCAGCAGCCGATTAGCGGGAGACCAATACGAGCAGTACTTC
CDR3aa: CASSRLAGDQYEQYF

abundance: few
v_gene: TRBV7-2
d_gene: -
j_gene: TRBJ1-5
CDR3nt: TGTGCCAGCAGCCCTAACGGGGGGCGCGGGAATCAGCCCCAGCATTTT
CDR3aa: CASSPNGGRGNQPQHF

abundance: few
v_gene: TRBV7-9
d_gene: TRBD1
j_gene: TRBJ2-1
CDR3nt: TGTGCCAGCAGCAGCACCGGGACAGGGACGTACAATGAGCAGTTCTTC
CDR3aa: CASSSTGTGTYNEQFF

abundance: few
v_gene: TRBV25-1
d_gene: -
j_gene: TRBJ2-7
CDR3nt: TGTGCCAGCAGTGATTTCCGGGAGTCTCCCTACGAGCAGTACTTC
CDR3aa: CASSDFRESPYEQYF

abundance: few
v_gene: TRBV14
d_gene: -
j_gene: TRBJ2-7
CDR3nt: TGTGCCAGCAGCCAGTACGAAGAGCAGTACTTC
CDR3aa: CASSQYEEQYF

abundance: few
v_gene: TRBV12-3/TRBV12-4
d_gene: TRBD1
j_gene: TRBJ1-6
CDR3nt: TGTGCCAGCAGTTTGACCGGGACAGCGGGTTCACCCCTCCACTTT
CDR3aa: CASSLTGTAGSPLHF

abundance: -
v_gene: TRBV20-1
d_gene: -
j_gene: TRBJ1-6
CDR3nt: TGCAGTGCTAGGGGAACAGGGAGTAATTCACCCCTCCACTTT
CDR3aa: CSARGTGSNSPLHF

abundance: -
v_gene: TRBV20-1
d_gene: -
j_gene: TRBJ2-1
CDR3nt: TGCAGTGCTGGGAGCGGCCTCCCCTACAATGAGCAGTTCTTC
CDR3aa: CSAGSGLPYNEQFF

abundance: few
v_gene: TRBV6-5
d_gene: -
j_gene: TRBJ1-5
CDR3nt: TGTGCCAGCAGTTACAACCAGGGTTATCAGCCCCAGCATTTT
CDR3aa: CASSYNQGYQPQHF

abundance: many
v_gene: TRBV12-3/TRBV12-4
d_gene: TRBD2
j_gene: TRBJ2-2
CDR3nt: TGTGCCAGCAAACCCCCCACTAGCGCCGGGGAGCTGTTTTTT
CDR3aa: CASKPPTSAGELFF

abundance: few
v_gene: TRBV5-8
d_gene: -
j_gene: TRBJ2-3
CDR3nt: TGTGCCAGCCGCCGGGTAGCCCGCACAGATACGCAGTATTTT
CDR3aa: CASRRVARTDTQYF

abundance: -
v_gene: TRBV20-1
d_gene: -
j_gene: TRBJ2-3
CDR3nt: TGCAGTTCTACCACAGATACGCAGTATTTT
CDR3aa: CSSTTDTQYF

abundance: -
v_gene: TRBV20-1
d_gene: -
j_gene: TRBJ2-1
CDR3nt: TGCAGTGCTAGGGACAGCCTTGAGCAGTTCTTC
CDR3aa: CSARDSLEQFF

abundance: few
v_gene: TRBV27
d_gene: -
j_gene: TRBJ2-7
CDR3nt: TGTGCCAGCAGTTTACGGTGGAGCTACGAGCAGTACTTC
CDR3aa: CASSLRWSYEQYF

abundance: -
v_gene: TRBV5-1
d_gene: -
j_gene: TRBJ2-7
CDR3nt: TGCGCCAGCAGCTTTCAGGACGGAAACTTCTACGAGCAGTACTTC
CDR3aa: CASSFQDGNFYEQYF

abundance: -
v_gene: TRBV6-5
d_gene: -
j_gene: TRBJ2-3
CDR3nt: TGTGCCAGCAGTTACAGGGCGTCTAGCACAGATACGCAGTATTTT
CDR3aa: CASSYRASSTDTQYF

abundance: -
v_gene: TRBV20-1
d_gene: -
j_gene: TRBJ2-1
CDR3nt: TGCAGTGCTAGAGATAACGGGAACTCCTACAATGAGCAGTTCTTC
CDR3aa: CSARDNGNSYNEQFF

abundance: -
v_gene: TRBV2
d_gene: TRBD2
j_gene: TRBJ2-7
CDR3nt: TGTGCCAGCAGTGCCGGGAGGGGCTACGAGCAGTACTTC
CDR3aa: CASSAGRGYEQYF

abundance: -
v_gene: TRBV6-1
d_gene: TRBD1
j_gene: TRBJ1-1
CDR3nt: TGTGCCAGCAGTATCGGACAGGCCTTGCGAAACACTGAAGCTTTCTTT
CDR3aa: CASSIGQALRNTEAFF

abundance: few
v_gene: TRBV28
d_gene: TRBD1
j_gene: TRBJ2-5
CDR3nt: TGTGCCAGCAGTCGGACAGGGCTTGGGACCCAGTACTTC
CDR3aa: CASSRTGLGTQYF

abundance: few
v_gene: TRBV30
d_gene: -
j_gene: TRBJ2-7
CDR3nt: TGTGCCTGGAGTCAGGGGTCCAGAAGCTCCTACGAGCAGTACTTC
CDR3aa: CAWSQGSRSSYEQYF

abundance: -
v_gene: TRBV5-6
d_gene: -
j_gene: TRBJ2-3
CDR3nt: TGTGCCAGCAGCTTCTCTACAATTGGCACAGATACGCAGTATTTT
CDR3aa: CASSFSTIGTDTQYF